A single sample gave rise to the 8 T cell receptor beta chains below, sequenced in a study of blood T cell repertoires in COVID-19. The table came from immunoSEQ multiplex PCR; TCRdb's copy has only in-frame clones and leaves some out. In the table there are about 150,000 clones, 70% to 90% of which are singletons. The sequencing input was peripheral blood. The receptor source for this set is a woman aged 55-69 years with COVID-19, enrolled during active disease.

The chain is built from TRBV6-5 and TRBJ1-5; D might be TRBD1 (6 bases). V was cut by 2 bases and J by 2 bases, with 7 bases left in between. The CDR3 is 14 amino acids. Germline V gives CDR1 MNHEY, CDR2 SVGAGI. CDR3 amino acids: CASSYGGGNQPQHF. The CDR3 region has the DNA TGTGCCAGCAGTTACGGGGGCGGCAATCAGCCCCAGCATTTT.

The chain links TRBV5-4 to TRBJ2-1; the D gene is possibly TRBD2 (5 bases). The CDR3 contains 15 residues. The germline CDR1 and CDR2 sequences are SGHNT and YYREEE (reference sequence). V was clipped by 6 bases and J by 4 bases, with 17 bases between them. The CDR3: CASTGAGGSYNEQFF. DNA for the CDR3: TGTGCCAGCACCGGAGCAGGAGGTTCTTACAATGAGCAGTTCTTC.

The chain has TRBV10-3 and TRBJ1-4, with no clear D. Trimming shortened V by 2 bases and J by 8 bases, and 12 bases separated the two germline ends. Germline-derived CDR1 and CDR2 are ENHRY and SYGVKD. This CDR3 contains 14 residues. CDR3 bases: TGTGCCATCAGTGAGGGCACTATCGGGGAAAAACTGTTTTTT. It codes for CAISEGTIGEKLFF.

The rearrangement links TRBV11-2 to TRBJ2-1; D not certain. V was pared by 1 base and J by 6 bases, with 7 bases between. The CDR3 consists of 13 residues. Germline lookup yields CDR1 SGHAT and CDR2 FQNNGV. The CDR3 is CASSLGISNEQFF. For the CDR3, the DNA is TGTGCCAGCAGCTTAGGTATTTCCAATGAGCAGTTCTTC.

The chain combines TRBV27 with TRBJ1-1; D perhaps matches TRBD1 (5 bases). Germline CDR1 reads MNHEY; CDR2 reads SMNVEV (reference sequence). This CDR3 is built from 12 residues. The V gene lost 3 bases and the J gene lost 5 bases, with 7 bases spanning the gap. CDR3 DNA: TGTGCCAGCAGTTTTCGGGGGACTGAAGCTTTCTTT. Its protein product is CASSFRGTEAFF.

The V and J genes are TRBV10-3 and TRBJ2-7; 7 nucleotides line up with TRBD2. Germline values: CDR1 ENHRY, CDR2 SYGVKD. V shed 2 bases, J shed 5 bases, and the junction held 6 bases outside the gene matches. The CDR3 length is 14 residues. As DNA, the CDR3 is TGTGCCATCAGTGAGGGCGGGAGCACCCACGAGCAGTACTTC. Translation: CAISEGGSTHEQYF.

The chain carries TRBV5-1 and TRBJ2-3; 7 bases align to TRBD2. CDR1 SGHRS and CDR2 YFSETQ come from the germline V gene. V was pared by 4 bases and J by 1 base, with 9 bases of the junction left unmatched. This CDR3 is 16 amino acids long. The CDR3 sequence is CASSAPPGGGTDTQYF. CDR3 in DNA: TGCGCCAGCAGCGCTCCCCCGGGAGGAGGCACAGATACGCAGTATTTT. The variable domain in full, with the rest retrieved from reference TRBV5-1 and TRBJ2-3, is KAGVTQTPRYLIKTRGQQVTLSCSPISGHRSVSWYQQTPGQGLQFLFEYFSETQRNKGNFPGRFSGRQFSNSRSEMNVSTLELGDSALYLCASSAPPGGGTDTQYFGPGTRLTVL.

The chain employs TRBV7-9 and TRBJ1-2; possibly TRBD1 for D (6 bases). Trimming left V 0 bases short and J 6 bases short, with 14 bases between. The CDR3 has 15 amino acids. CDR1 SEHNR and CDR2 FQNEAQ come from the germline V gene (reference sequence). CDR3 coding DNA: TGTGCCAGCAGCTTAGCCCCGACAGGTCCAAATGGCTACACCTTC. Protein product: CASSLAPTGPNGYTF. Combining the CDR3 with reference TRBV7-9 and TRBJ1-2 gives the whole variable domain DTGVSQNPRHKITKRGQNVTFRCDPISEHNRLYWYRQTLGQGPEFLTYFQNEAQLEKSRLLSDRFSAERPKGSFSTLEIQRTEQGDSAMYLCASSLAPTGPNGYTFGSGTRLTVV.